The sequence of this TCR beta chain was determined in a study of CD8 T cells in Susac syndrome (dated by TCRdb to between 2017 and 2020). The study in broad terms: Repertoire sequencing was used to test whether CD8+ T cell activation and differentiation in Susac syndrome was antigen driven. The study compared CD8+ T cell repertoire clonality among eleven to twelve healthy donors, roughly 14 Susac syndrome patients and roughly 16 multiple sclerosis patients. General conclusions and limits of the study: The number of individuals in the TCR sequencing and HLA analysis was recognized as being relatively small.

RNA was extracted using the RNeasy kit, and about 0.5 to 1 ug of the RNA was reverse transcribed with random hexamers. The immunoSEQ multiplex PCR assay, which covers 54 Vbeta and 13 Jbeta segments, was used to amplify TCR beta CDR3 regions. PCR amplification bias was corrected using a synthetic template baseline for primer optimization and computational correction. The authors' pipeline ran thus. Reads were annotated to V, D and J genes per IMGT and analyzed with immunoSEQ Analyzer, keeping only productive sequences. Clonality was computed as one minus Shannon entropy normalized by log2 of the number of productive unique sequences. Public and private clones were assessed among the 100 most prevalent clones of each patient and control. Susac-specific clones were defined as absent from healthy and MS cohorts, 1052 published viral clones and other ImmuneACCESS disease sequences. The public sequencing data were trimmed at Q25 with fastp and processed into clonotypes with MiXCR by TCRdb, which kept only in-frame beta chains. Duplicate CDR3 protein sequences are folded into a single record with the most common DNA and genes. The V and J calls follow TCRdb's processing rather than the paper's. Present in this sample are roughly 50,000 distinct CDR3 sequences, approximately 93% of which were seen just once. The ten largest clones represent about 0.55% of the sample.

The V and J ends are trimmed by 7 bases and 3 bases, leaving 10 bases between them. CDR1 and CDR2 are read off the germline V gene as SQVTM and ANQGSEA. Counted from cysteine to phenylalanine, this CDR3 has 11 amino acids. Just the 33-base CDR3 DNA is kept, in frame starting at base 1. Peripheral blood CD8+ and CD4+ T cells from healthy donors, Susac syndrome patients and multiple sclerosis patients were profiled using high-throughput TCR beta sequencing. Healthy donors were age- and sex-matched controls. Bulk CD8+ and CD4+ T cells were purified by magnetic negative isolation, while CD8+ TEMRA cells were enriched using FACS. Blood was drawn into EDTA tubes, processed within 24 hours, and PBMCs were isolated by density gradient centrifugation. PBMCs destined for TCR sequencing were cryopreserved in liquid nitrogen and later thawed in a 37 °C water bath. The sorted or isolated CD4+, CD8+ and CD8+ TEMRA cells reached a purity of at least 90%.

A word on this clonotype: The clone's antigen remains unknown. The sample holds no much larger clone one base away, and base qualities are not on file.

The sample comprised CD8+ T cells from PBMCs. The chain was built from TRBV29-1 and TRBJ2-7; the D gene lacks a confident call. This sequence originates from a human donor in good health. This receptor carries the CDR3 CSAANDYEQYF. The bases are TGCAGCGCCGCGAATGACTACGAGCAGTACTTC.